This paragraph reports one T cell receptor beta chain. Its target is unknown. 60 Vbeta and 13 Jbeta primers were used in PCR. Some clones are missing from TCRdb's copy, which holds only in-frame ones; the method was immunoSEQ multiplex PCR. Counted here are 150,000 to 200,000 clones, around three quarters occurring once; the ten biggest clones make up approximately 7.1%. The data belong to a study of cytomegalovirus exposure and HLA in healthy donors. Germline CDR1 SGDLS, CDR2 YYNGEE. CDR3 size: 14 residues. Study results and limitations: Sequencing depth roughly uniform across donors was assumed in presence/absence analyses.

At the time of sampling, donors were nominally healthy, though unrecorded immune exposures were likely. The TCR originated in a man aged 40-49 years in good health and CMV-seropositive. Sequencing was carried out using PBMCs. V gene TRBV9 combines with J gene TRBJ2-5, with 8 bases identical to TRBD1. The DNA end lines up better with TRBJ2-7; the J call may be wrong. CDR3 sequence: CASSLSTGAYEQYF. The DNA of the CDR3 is TGTGCCAGCAGCCTATCGACAGGGGCCTACGAGCAGTACTTC.